Shown below are 22 T cell receptor beta chains from a single sample sequenced in a study of somatic mutations in cytotoxic T cells in rheumatoid arthritis (dated by TCRdb to the late 2010s). Library creation used the immunoSEQ multiplex PCR assay. Drawn from immuneACCESS, this table holds only the in-frame rearrangements with V and J called that TCRdb kept. Clones are partly lost; checked studies trace under half to an unresolved V gene and leave the rest unexplained. The sample contains roughly 14,000 clones, over 80% of them found a single time. The ten top clones hold roughly 18% of the sample. The sequenced material came from CD4+ T cells sorted from blood. These receptors originate from a man in his sixties or seventies with rheumatoid arthritis.

This clone was recorded only once. V is TRBV9 and J is TRBJ2-6; 9 positions match TRBD2. V shed 6 bases, J shed 0 bases, and the junction held 1 base outside the gene matches. Germline V gene data show CDR1 as SGDLS and CDR2 as YYNGEE. CDR3 size: 15 residues. For the CDR3, the DNA is TGTGCCAGCACGCGGGGGGGCTCTGGGGCCAACGTCCTGACTTTC. Its protein product is CASTRGGSGANVLTF.

This chain connects TRBV5-1 to TRBJ2-7, with 10 bases matching TRBD2. Germline CDR1 is SGHRS and CDR2 is YFSETQ. The CDR3 loop spans 16 amino acids. The V gene end was trimmed by 4 bases and the J gene end by 4 bases; junction bases not matched to a gene: 11. This CDR3 is CASSLNPGTSAYEQYF. The CDR3 DNA follows: TGCGCCAGCAGCCTAAACCCCGGGACTAGCGCATACGAGCAGTACTTC.

J is TRBJ1-2 and V is TRBV2; TRBD1 might be the D (5 bases). Trimming pared 2 bases from V and 4 bases from J, leaving 11 bases between. Germline CDR1 and CDR2: SNHLY and FYNNEI. The CDR3 covers 14 residues. The CDR3 DNA is TGTGCCAGCAGTGAAAGACAGTCTATCTATGGCTACACCTTC. Translating gives CASSERQSIYGYTF.

The chain combines TRBV6-5 with TRBJ1-5, with 7 nucleotides matching TRBD1. The CDR3 has 15 residues. CDR1 and CDR2 from the germline V gene are MNHEY and SVGAGI. J gave up 4 bases and V 6 bases, and 9 bases lay outside the gene matches. The CDR3 DNA reads as TGTGCCAGCAGGAGGGACAGTGAGAGGAATCAGCCCCAGCATTTT. Protein: CASRRDSERNQPQHF.

The genes are TRBV28 and TRBJ2-3; 10 nucleotides match TRBD2. Trimming removed 6 bases from V and 1 base from J; junction bases left unmatched: 7. CDR1 and CDR2 (germline): MDHEN, SYDVKM. CDR3 length: 16 amino acids. The CDR3 loop is CASRATGTSGTDTQYF. Written as DNA, the CDR3 is TGTGCCAGCAGAGCCACCGGGACTAGCGGCACAGATACGCAGTATTTT.

The J gene is TRBJ1-1, the V gene TRBV10-3; D gene ambiguous. The CDR3 runs to 13 residues. Trimming left V 6 bases short and J 1 base short, with 9 bases between. The germline CDR1 and CDR2 sequences are ENHRY and SYGVKD. DNA of the CDR3: TGTGCCATCAGCGAAAGAGAGAACACTGAAGCTTTCTTT. Translating gives CAISERENTEAFF.

The chain links TRBV7-9 to TRBJ1-1; D not certain. Between the trimmed V and J ends, which lost 4 bases and 6 bases, there was a span of 6 bases. The germline gives CDR1 SEHNR, CDR2 FQNEAQ (reference sequence). The CDR3 is 11 amino acids. Here the CDR3 reads CASSYGAEAFF. CDR3 bases: TGTGCCAGCAGCTACGGGGCTGAAGCTTTCTTT.

The chain combines TRBV7-3 with TRBJ1-5; D perhaps matches TRBD1 (6 bases). Between the trimmed V and J ends, which lost 11 bases and 3 bases, there was a span of 14 bases. Looked up from germline, CDR1 is SGHTA and CDR2 is FQGTGA. This CDR3 has 13 residues. The CDR3 nucleotides are TGTGCCCCACCGGGGGGGGCCAATCAGCCCCAGCATTTT. It yields the protein CAPPGGANQPQHF. The variable domain in full, with the rest retrieved from reference TRBV7-3 and TRBJ1-5, is GAGVSQTPSNKVTEKGKYVELRCDPISGHTALYWYRQSLGQGPEFLIYFQGTGAADDSGLPNDRFFAVRPEGSVSTLKIQRTERGDSAVYLCAPPGGANQPQHFGDGTRLSIL.

The chain recombines TRBV29-1 with TRBJ2-5, with 7 positions matching TRBD2. The CDR3 totals 14 residues. Trimming removed 6 bases from V and 4 bases from J; junction bases left unmatched: 11. Germline V lookup: CDR1 SQVTM, CDR2 ANQGSEA. DNA of the CDR3: TGCAGCGTCCCCCCGTTGGTAGCGGGAGAGACCCAGTACTTC. It specifies CSVPPLVAGETQYF.

This chain uses TRBV2 with TRBJ2-1; TRBD1 aligns across 7 bases. Trimming removed 6 bases from V and 5 bases from J; junction bases left unmatched: 4. Per germline, CDR1 SNHLY and CDR2 FYNNEI. The length of the CDR3 is 13 residues. CDR3 nucleotide sequence: TGTGCCAGCAGCGCCGGGACAGACAATGAGCAGTTCTTC. Its translation: CASSAGTDNEQFF.

J is TRBJ1-1 and V is TRBV30; 8 bases map to TRBD1. Germline assignment: CDR1 GTSNPN and CDR2 SVGIG (reference sequence). There are 14 residues in the CDR3. V trimming: 3 bases; J trimming: 5 bases; junction bases outside the gene matches: 8. The CDR3 protein is CAWRPGGEGTEAFF. In nucleotides, the CDR3 is TGTGCCTGGAGGCCAGGGGGCGAGGGAACTGAAGCTTTCTTT.

The chain carries TRBV7-9 and TRBJ2-7; 10 bases are a match to TRBD1. The CDR3 sequence is 16 residues long. Germline CDR1 and CDR2: SEHNR and FQNEAQ (reference sequence). Trimming removed 1 base from V and 5 bases from J; junction bases left unmatched: 8. The CDR3 reads CASSLVTGTGVHEQYF. CDR3 coding DNA: TGTGCCAGCAGCTTAGTGACCGGGACAGGGGTCCACGAGCAGTACTTC.

This chain connects TRBV10-3 to TRBJ2-7, with D maybe TRBD1 (6 bases). The CDR3 length is 14 residues. The V gene lost 0 bases and the J gene lost 6 bases, with 12 bases spanning the gap. Per germline, CDR1 ENHRY and CDR2 SYGVKD. The CDR3 spells CAISESQGNFEQYF. CDR3 nucleotide sequence: TGTGCCATCAGTGAGTCACAGGGAAACTTCGAGCAGTACTTC.

The CDR3 protein is CASSLGILQVHRNYGYTF. The CDR3 DNA sequence: TGCGCCAGCAGCTTGGGGATACTACAGGTCCACCGGAACTATGGCTACACCTTC. The chain is built from TRBV5-1 and TRBJ1-2, with a tentative D call TRBD1 (5 bases). CDR3 length equals 18 residues. V shed 0 bases and J shed 2 bases, with 20 bases lying between them. The germline V gene encodes CDR1 SGHRS and CDR2 YFSETQ.

This chain connects TRBV21-1 to TRBJ2-7; the table's D gene call, TRBD2, was not cross checked with the DNA. TRBV21-1 is tagged as a pseudogene. The CDR3 loop spans 19 amino acids. The CDR3 reads CASSTEKRKPGVNSYEQYF. The CDR3 coding sequence is TGTGCCAGCAGCACCGAAAAGCGGAAGCCGGGGGTGAACTCCTACGAGCAGTACTTC.

The genes are TRBV14 and TRBJ1-1; D not resolved. Trimming cost V 2 bases and J 1 base, with 5 bases left between them. Germline values: CDR1 SGHDN, CDR2 FVKESK. This CDR3 comprises 13 residues. The CDR3 nucleotides are TGTGCCAGCAGCCAACAGTCGAACACTGAAGCTTTCTTT. It specifies CASSQQSNTEAFF. The entire variable domain, with the rest obtained from reference TRBV14 and TRBJ1-1, is as follows: EAGVTQFPSHSVIEKGQTVTLRCDPISGHDNLYWYRRVMGKEIKFLLHFVKESKQDESGMPNNRFLAERTGGTYSTLKVQPAELEDSGVYFCASSQQSNTEAFFGQGTRLTVV.

The chain combines TRBV6-5 with TRBJ2-7; 13 bases fit TRBD2. V lost 4 bases and J lost 2; bases outside the gene matches: 2. The CDR3 spans 15 residues. CDR1 MNHEY and CDR2 SVGAGI come from the germline V gene. Here the CDR3 DNA reads TGTGCCAGCAGTTCAGGACTAGCGGGGGCCTACGAGCAGTACTTC. It codes for CASSSGLAGAYEQYF.

Only one count was recorded for this clone. This chain links TRBV2 with TRBJ1-5; no clear D gene. The CDR3 extends over 13 amino acids. With 5 bases removed from V and 4 bases from J, the gap between germline ends came to 9 bases. From germline, CDR1 is SNHLY and CDR2 FYNNEI. Here the CDR3 DNA reads TGTGCCAGCAGTCCCTTTCAGAATCAGCCCCAGCATTTT. This codes for CASSPFQNQPQHF.

This chain uses TRBV2 with TRBJ1-1; 8 bases match TRBD1. The germline V gene has CDR1 SNHLY and CDR2 FYNNEI. The J segment lost 6 bases and the V segment lost 6 bases, leaving 9 bases of the junction unmatched. This CDR3 has 14 residues. CDR3 residues: CASRRTGTSPEAFF. CDR3 coding DNA: TGTGCCAGCAGACGGACAGGGACCTCCCCTGAAGCTTTCTTT. The full variable domain, in which reference TRBV2 and TRBJ1-1 provide the parts outside the CDR3, is EPEVTQTPSHQVTQMGQEVILRCVPISNHLYFYWYRQILGQKVEFLVSFYNNEISEKSEIFDDQFSVERPDGSNFTLKIRSTKLEDSAMYFCASRRTGTSPEAFFGQGTRLTVV.

The chain is built from TRBV10-1 and TRBJ1-2, with 9 bases aligning to TRBD1. CDR3 length: 14 residues. Germline V gives CDR1 WNHNN, CDR2 SYGVQD (reference sequence). Losses at the gene ends were 4 bases for V and 7 bases for J; bases not matched to a gene: 7. CDR3 in DNA: TGCGCCAGCAGTGGAGGGACAGGGTCTTTTGGCTACACCTTC. This gives the protein CASSGGTGSFGYTF.

V usage is TRBV11-3 and J usage is TRBJ2-3, with D perhaps matching TRBD1 (6 bases). CDR3 size: 15 residues. Germline V gene lookup returns CDR1 SGHNT and CDR2 YENEEA. The V and J ends lost 5 bases and 0 bases respectively, with 12 bases between them. The CDR3 nucleotides are TGTGCCAGCAGCGTTGGGGGCGTAAGCACAGATACGCAGTATTTT. It encodes CASSVGGVSTDTQYF.

V gene TRBV10-3 combines with J gene TRBJ2-2; D is ambiguous. Germline V gives CDR1 ENHRY, CDR2 SYGVKD. The CDR3 extends over 14 amino acids. Trimming took 4 bases from V and 0 from J, leaving 6 bases between them. This chain's CDR3 is CAISGATNTGELFF. The CDR3 nucleotides read TGTGCCATCAGTGGGGCAACGAACACCGGGGAGCTGTTTTTT.